The sequence of this T cell receptor (beta chain) was determined in a study of CD8 T cells in ankylosing spondylitis. Regarding the study as a whole: In ankylosing spondylitis blood, a motif of roughly eight highly homologous TCR beta variants appeared characteristic.

TCRdb reprocessed the 5' RACE reads with MiXCR, giving one entry per CDR3 protein. Here the sample spans approximately 340,000 distinct CDR3 sequences, over 12% being singletons. This clonotype showed up just a few times. Its antigen is undetermined. Input material: blood, either unsorted or a sorted T cell fraction (not recorded which). This clonotype originated in a male donor with ankylosing spondylitis or in good health (not recorded which).

The CDR3 spells CAITTGPGNTIYF. DNA for the CDR3: TGTGCCATCACTACAGGGCCTGGAAACACCATATATTTT. V usage is TRBV10-3 and J usage is TRBJ1-3, with D tentatively TRBD1 (6 bases). Deletions cut 7 bases from V and 2 bases from J, with 9 bases between. Germline values: CDR1 ENHRY, CDR2 SYGVKD. The CDR3 has 13 residues.